This T cell receptor (beta chain) was captured in a study of monozygotic twins with inflammatory bowel disease. Overall study results and limits: Twins with IBD were found to have lower TCRbeta diversity (inverse Simpson) than healthy co-twins. Support for any single strong IBD-associated signal or clonotype was not found.

One entry per CDR3 protein, without DNA, is what TCRdb gives after re-calling the 5' RACE reads. The ten top clones account for around 2.4%, within a sample of around 450,000 distinct CDR3 sequences. Remarks on this clonotype: Its antigen remains unknown.

The CDR3 has 14 amino acids. CDR1 and CDR2 from the germline V gene are SGHRS and YFSETQ. Unfractionated whole blood yielded total RNA, and T cells were not sorted. The TCR comes from a human donor with ulcerative colitis or Crohn's disease, or a healthy co-twin of an affected twin (not recorded which). Sequencing was carried out using blood. The chain combines TRBV5-1 with TRBJ2-3. This chain's CDR3 is CASSLVSNTDTQYF.